Following are 25 T cell receptor beta chains from one sample sequenced in a study of pediatric ulcerative colitis. The method was immunoSEQ multiplex PCR; TCRdb's version includes in-frame clones alone and lacks a portion of them. The sample includes about 60,000 clones, around 86% of them seen just once. Sequencing input: blood. The origin of the receptors is a boy between 10 and 17 years old who was a control in a study of pediatric ulcerative colitis.

This chain joins TRBV6-5 and TRBJ1-6; D gene uncertain. Per the germline V gene, CDR1 is MNHEY and CDR2 is SVGAGI. V was cut by 4 bases and J by 7 bases, with 11 bases left in between. This CDR3 comprises 14 residues. The DNA for the CDR3 is TGTGCCAGCAGTTCCGCCCCCGTGAATTCACCCCTCCACTTT. Residues: CASSSAPVNSPLHF.

V gene TRBV18 combines with J gene TRBJ1-1; maybe TRBD1 (6 bases). Trimming removed 1 base at V and 4 bases at J, with 13 bases between. Germline V gene lookup returns CDR1 KGHSH and CDR2 LQKENI. The CDR3 extends over 15 amino acids. Written as DNA, the CDR3 is TGTGCCAGCTCACCACGGGTCACAGGGTCCACTGAAGCTTTCTTT. Translating gives CASSPRVTGSTEAFF.

In DNA form, the CDR3 reads TGTGCCAGCTCACTCGGAGCAAACACCGGGGAGCTGTTTTTT. This sequence encodes CASSLGANTGELFF. This rearrangement joins TRBV18 to TRBJ2-2; D is ambiguous. Between the trimmed V and J ends, which lost 4 bases and 2 bases, there was a span of 8 bases. CDR1 and CDR2 (germline): KGHSH, LQKENI. This CDR3 has 14 amino acids.

The chain uses TRBV11-2 and TRBJ1-2; no clear D. There are 16 residues in the CDR3. With 4 bases removed from V and 3 bases from J, the gap between germline ends came to 18 bases. Germline CDR1 SGHAT, CDR2 FQNNGV. For the CDR3, the DNA is TGTGCCAGCAGCTCATTCGAGACACGACTCCACTATGGCTACACCTTC. This translates into CASSSFETRLHYGYTF.

The rearrangement links TRBV9 to TRBJ2-2; D gene ambiguous. V shed 0 bases and J shed 0 bases, with 6 bases lying between them. CDR1 and CDR2 (germline): SGDLS, YYNGEE. The CDR3 totals 15 residues. The CDR3 DNA reads as TGTGCCAGCAGCGTAGCAGCTTCGAACACCGGGGAGCTGTTTTTT. Residues: CASSVAASNTGELFF.

The chain is built from TRBV5-6 and TRBJ1-5; the D is unclear. The CDR3 has 15 amino acids. The germline gives CDR1 SGHDT, CDR2 YYEEEE. V gave up 1 base and J gave up 4 bases, with 12 bases separating them. CDR3 DNA: TGTGCCAGCAGCTTGTTGGGCCGGGAGAATCAGCCCCAGCATTTT. Translation gives CASSLLGRENQPQHF. Filled out from reference TRBV5-6 and TRBJ1-5, the complete variable domain reads DAGVTQSPTHLIKTRGQQVTLRCSPKSGHDTVSWYQQALGQGPQFIFQYYEEEERQRGNFPDRFSGHQFPNYSSELNVNALLLGDSALYLCASSLLGRENQPQHFGDGTRLSIL.

The V call is TRBV6-5, the J call TRBJ2-7; the match to TRBD1 covers 7 bases. The CDR3 spans 15 residues. The germline V gene encodes CDR1 MNHEY and CDR2 SVGAGI. The V segment lost 3 bases and the J segment 0 bases; nucleotides outside the gene matches: 5. This chain's CDR3 is CASSYGTGDSYEQYF. Written as DNA, the CDR3 is TGTGCCAGCAGTTATGGTACAGGGGACTCCTACGAGCAGTACTTC.

The V call is TRBV4-2, the J call TRBJ1-1; a weak D match, TRBD1 (6 bases). V was pared by 0 bases and J by 6 bases, with 11 bases between. The CDR3 runs 14 residues. CDR1 LGHNA and CDR2 YNFKEQ come from the germline V gene. The CDR3 DNA reads as TGTGCCAGCAGCCAAGAACAGGGAGGGCCTGAAGCTTTCTTT. Residues: CASSQEQGGPEAFF.

This chain links TRBV6-5 with TRBJ2-1, with a possible D match to TRBD1 (5 bases). Trimming took 6 bases from V and 0 from J, leaving 12 bases between them. The germline V gene has CDR1 MNHEY and CDR2 SVGAGI. There are 15 residues in the CDR3. CDR3: CASRGWGSSYNEQFF. CDR3 in DNA: TGTGCCAGCAGGGGCTGGGGCAGCTCCTACAATGAGCAGTTCTTC.

The rearrangement joins TRBV28 to TRBJ2-2; D not certain. The CDR3 has 14 amino acids. Trimming took off 8 bases at V and 0 bases at J, with 10 bases between the two ends. Germline lookup yields CDR1 MDHEN and CDR2 SYDVKM. Here the CDR3 DNA reads TGTGCCAGCGGGTCTTCCACGAACACCGGGGAGCTGTTTTTT. It codes for CASGSSTNTGELFF.

This clone appeared a single time. Other DNA sequences of this sample code for an identical CDR3. V and J are TRBV4-1 and TRBJ2-1; TRBD2 matches 8 bases. Trimming cost V 3 bases and J 0 bases; bases outside gene matches: 7. Germline-derived CDR1 and CDR2 are MGHRA and YSYEKL. This CDR3 has 17 residues. The CDR3 DNA reads TGCGCCAGCAGCCAGGGATTAGCGGGGAGCTCCTACAATGAGCAGTTCTTC. Translation gives CASSQGLAGSSYNEQFF.

V and J are TRBV28 and TRBJ2-5; 8 nucleotides line up with TRBD1. J gave up 4 bases and V 1 base, and 5 bases lay outside the gene matches. This CDR3 region has 15 residues. The germline V gene encodes CDR1 MDHEN and CDR2 SYDVKM. The CDR3 loop is CASSLYRGVRETQYF. Here the CDR3 DNA reads TGTGCCAGCAGTTTATACAGGGGGGTACGAGAGACCCAGTACTTC.

The chain joins TRBV11-2 to TRBJ1-6; 7 bases are shared with TRBD1. This CDR3 is built from 15 residues. Germline CDR1 is SGHAT and CDR2 is FQNNGV. The junction had 6 bases not matched to a gene; V was cut back by 3 bases and J by 7 bases. The CDR3 sequence is CASSFTGTVNSPLHF. In DNA form, the CDR3 reads TGTGCCAGCAGCTTTACCGGGACAGTAAATTCACCCCTCCACTTT.

The chain uses TRBV4-3 and TRBJ2-5; D gene ambiguous. The CDR3 contains 13 residues. V gave up 0 bases and J gave up 3 bases, with 5 bases separating them. Germline CDR1 and CDR2: LGHNA and YSLEER. CDR3 amino acids: CASSQDREETQYF. CDR3 bases: TGCGCCAGCAGCCAAGATAGGGAAGAGACCCAGTACTTC.

The chain couples TRBV5-1 to TRBJ1-1; D gene unclear. Deletions cut 3 bases from V and 5 bases from J, with 20 bases between. Germline CDR1 and CDR2: SGHRS and YFSETQ. The CDR3 totals 16 residues. The CDR3 region has the DNA TGCGCCAGCAGCTCACAAGGGCGGGCCAGGCAGACTGAAGCTTTCTTT. Translated, it gives CASSSQGRARQTEAFF.

The CDR3, as DNA: TGTGCCAGCAGTTACGGGGTCGGGGGCGGAGGCTACACCTTC. Translation gives CASSYGVGGGGYTF. The chain uses TRBV6-5 and TRBJ1-2, with D possibly being TRBD1 (6 bases). The CDR3 is 14 amino acids. With 2 bases removed from V and 8 bases from J, the gap between germline ends came to 15 bases. Germline CDR1 reads MNHEY; CDR2 reads SVGAGI.

The rearrangement uses TRBV19 and TRBJ2-7, with 10 bases identical to TRBD1. CDR1 and CDR2 from the germline V gene are LNHDA and SQIVND (reference sequence). The CDR3 runs 14 residues. With V trimmed by 5 bases and J by 7 bases, 8 bases remained unmatched. The DNA of the CDR3 is TGTGCCAGTAGTCCCAGACAGGGGGCGAGGGAGCAGTACTTC. This sequence encodes CASSPRQGAREQYF.

This clone has only one observation. The chain is built from TRBV4-3 and TRBJ1-1; D is perhaps TRBD1 (5 bases). CDR1 is LGHNA and CDR2 is YSLEER in the germline V gene. The CDR3 loop spans 18 amino acids. The ends were cut back, 0 bases at V and 4 bases at J, with 21 bases in the middle. The CDR3 nucleotides read TGCGCCAGCAGCCAAGAATTAATTTATCTCGGGACCACCACTGAAGCTTTCTTT. Protein sequence: CASSQELIYLGTTTEAFF.

The CDR3 loop is CASSPQPEGETQYF. CDR3 DNA sequence: TGTGCCAGCAGCCCCCAACCCGAGGGGGAGACCCAGTACTTC. V usage is TRBV9 and J usage is TRBJ2-5, with D possibly being TRBD1 or TRBD2 (5 bases each). The CDR3 runs to 14 residues. Germline V gene lookup returns CDR1 SGDLS and CDR2 YYNGEE. V lost 4 bases and J lost 5, with 15 bases in between.

The chain links TRBV5-1 to TRBJ2-1; TRBD1 or TRBD2 may be the D gene (5 bases each). Germline V CDR1 and CDR2: SGHRS, YFSETQ. CDR3 length: 14 residues. The ends were cut back, 8 bases at V and 6 bases at J, with 18 bases in the middle. This CDR3 is CARGERRVPNEQFF. The CDR3 DNA is TGCGCCAGAGGGGAGAGAAGGGTCCCCAATGAGCAGTTCTTC. Looking up the rest from reference TRBV5-1 and TRBJ2-1 gives the full variable domain: KAGVTQTPRYLIKTRGQQVTLSCSPISGHRSVSWYQQTPGQGLQFLFEYFSETQRNKGNFPGRFSGRQFSNSRSEMNVSTLELGDSALYLCARGERRVPNEQFFGPGTRLTVL.

The chain carries TRBV7-3 and TRBJ2-3, with TRBD2 matching 12 bases. The CDR3 length is 19 residues. The V gene end was trimmed by 2 bases and the J gene end by 1 base; junction bases not matched to a gene: 10. Per germline, CDR1 SGHTA and CDR2 FQGTGA. The CDR3 is CASSLGLAGGPGGTDTQYF. The CDR3 region has the DNA TGTGCCAGCAGCTTAGGTCTAGCGGGAGGGCCCGGAGGCACAGATACGCAGTATTTT.

CDR3 protein: CASSFTRGRGNTIYF. CDR3 coding DNA: TGTGCCAGCAGTTTTACCAGGGGGCGAGGAAACACCATATATTTT. The chain joins TRBV27 to TRBJ1-3; 8 nucleotides line up with TRBD1. The CDR3 runs to 15 residues. Germline loops: CDR1 MNHEY, CDR2 SMNVEV (reference sequence). J was trimmed by 4 bases and V by 3 bases; bases with no gene match: 5.

The genes are TRBV27 and TRBJ2-2; D perhaps matches TRBD2 (6 bases). There are 14 residues in the CDR3. Germline V CDR1 and CDR2: MNHEY, SMNVEV (reference sequence). V lost 6 bases and J lost 4, with 12 bases in between. The CDR3 DNA sequence: TGTGCCAGCAGGCGACTAGAGGGCACCGGGGAGCTGTTTTTT. This sequence encodes CASRRLEGTGELFF.

The chain has TRBV4-3 and TRBJ1-4; perhaps TRBD1 as D (6 bases). Deletions cut 1 base from V and 1 base from J, with 10 bases between. Germline CDR1 and CDR2: LGHNA and YSLEER. The CDR3 length is 16 residues. CDR3 bases: TGCGCCAGCAGCCAAGGCAGGGGAAGAACTAATGAAAAACTGTTTTTT. Amino acids: CASSQGRGRTNEKLFF.

The CDR3 here is CASSSGGFLSNQPQHF. CDR3 nucleotide sequence: TGTGCCAGCAGCTCCGGGGGATTCTTGAGCAATCAGCCCCAGCATTTT. The rearrangement joins TRBV7-8 to TRBJ1-5, with a tentative D call TRBD1 (5 bases). V was shortened by 4 bases and J by 1 base, with 14 bases between the two germline ends. CDR1 SGHVS and CDR2 FQNEAQ come from the germline V gene. This CDR3 comprises 16 residues.